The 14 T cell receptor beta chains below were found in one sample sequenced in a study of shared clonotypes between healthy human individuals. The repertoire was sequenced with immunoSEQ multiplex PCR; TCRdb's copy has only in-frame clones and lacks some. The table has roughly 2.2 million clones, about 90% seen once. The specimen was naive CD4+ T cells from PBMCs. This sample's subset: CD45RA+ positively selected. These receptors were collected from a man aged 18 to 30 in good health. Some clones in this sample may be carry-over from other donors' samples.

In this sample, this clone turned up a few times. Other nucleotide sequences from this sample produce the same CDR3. In DNA, the CDR3 is TGTGCCAGCAGTGAAGCGGCTGGAAACACCATATATTTT. Amino acid sequence: CASSEAAGNTIYF. J is TRBJ1-3 and V is TRBV2; D call uncertain. Germline CDR1 and CDR2: SNHLY and FYNNEI. Trimming removed 0 bases from V and 2 bases from J, with 2 bases in between. There are 13 residues in the CDR3.

CDR3 DNA sequence: TGTGCCAGTAGGACCGGACCTAAACAGAACACTGAAGCTTTCTTT. Translated: CASRTGPKQNTEAFF. The chain couples TRBV19 to TRBJ1-1, with D unclear. Germline CDR1 reads LNHDA; CDR2 reads SQIVND (reference sequence). This CDR3 spans 15 amino acids. V was clipped by 6 bases and J by 1 base, with 15 bases between them.

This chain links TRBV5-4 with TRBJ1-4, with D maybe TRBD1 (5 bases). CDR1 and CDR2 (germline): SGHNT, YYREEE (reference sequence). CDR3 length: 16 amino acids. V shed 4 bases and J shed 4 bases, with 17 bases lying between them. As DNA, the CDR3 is TGTGCCAGCAGCGATGGGGGGGGGAACAATAATGAAAAACTGTTTTTT. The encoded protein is CASSDGGGNNNEKLFF.

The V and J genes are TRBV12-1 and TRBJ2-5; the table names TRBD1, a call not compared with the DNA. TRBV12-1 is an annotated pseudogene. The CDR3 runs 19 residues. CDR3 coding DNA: TGTGCCAGCAGCTTTCGGTTCTTGGATTGGACAGGGAGGCAAGAGACCCAGTACTTC. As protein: CASSFRFLDWTGRQETQYF.

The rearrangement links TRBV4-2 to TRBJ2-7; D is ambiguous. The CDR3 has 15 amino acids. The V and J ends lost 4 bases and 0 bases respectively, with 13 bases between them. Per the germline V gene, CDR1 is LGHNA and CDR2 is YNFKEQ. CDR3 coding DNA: TGTGCCAGCAGCCGAGCCCCTACGTCCTCCTACGAGCAGTACTTC. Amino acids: CASSRAPTSSYEQYF.

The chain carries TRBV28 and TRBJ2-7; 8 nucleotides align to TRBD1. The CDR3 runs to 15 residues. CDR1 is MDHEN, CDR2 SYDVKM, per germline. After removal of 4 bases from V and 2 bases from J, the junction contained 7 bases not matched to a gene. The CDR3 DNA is TGTGCCAGCAGTTCCGACAGGGGCACAACCTACGAGCAGTACTTC. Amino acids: CASSSDRGTTYEQYF.

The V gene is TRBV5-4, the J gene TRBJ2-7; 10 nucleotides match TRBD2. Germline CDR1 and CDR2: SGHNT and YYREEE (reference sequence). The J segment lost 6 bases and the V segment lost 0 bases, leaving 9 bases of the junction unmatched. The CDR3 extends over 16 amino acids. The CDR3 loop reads CASSLVVNSGRIEQYF. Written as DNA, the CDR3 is TGTGCCAGCAGCTTGGTGGTGAATAGCGGGAGGATCGAGCAGTACTTC.

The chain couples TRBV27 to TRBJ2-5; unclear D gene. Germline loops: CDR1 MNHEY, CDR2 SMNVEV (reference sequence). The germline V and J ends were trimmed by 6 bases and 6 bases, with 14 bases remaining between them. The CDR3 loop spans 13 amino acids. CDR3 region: CASSPPAGQTQYF. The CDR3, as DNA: TGTGCCAGCAGCCCCCCCGCCGGGCAGACCCAGTACTTC.

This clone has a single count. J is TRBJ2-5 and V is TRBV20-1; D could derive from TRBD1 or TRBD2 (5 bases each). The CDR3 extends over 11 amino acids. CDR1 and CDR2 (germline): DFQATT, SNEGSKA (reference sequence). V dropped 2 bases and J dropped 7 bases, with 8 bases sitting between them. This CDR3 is CSARRGGTQYF. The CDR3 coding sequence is TGCAGTGCTAGACGGGGCGGGACCCAGTACTTC.

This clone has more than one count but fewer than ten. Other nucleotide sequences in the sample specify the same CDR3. The DNA of the CDR3 is TGTGCCAGCAGCGTAGATGGAGGGGGCAATCAGCCCCAGCATTTT. Translating it yields CASSVDGGGNQPQHF. The V call is TRBV9, the J call TRBJ1-5; maybe TRBD1 (5 bases). The CDR3 runs to 15 residues. CDR1 is SGDLS and CDR2 is YYNGEE in the germline V gene. Deletions cut 0 bases from V and 2 bases from J, with 9 bases between.

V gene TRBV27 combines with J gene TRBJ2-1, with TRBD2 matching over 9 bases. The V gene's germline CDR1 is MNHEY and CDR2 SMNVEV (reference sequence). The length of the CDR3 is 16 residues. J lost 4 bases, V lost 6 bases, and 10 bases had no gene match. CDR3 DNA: TGTGCCAGCAGGGCGGGAGGGGCAGCTCGGTACAATGAGCAGTTCTTC. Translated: CASRAGGAARYNEQFF.

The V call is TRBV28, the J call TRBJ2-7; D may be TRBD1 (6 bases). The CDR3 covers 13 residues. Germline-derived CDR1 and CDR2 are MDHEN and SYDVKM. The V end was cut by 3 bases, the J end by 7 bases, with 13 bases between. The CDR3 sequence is CASSLQGTGEQYF. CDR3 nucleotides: TGTGCCAGCAGTTTGCAGGGGACGGGAGAGCAGTACTTC.

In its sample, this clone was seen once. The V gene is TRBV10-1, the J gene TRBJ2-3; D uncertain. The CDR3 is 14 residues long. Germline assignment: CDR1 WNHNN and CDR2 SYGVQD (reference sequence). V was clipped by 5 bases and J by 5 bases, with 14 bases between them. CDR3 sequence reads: CASSKGSVQDTQYF. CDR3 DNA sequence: TGCGCCAGCAGTAAAGGGTCAGTACAAGATACGCAGTATTTT.

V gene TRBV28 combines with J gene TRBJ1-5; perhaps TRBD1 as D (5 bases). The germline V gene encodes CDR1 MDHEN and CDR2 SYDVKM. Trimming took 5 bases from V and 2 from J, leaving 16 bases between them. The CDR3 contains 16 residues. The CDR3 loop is CASSARDFRGNQPQHF. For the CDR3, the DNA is TGTGCCAGCAGTGCTCGGGACTTCAGGGGCAATCAGCCCCAGCATTTT.